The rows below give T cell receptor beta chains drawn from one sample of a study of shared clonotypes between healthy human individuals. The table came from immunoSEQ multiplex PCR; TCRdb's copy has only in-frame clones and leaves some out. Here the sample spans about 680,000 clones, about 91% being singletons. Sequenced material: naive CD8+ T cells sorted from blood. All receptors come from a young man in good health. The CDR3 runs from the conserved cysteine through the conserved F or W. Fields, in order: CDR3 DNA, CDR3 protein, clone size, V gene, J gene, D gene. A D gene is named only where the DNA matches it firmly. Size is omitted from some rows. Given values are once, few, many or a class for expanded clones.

DNA: TGTGCCAGCAGTCCCAAACGAGCGGTGAGCGGGAGCTCCTACAATGAGCAGTTCTTC
CDR3: CASSPKRAVSGSSYNEQFF
size: .
V: TRBV27
J: TRBJ2-1
D: TRBD2

DNA: TGCGCCAGCAGCGAAGGAGGGGGATTGGGCGAGCAGTACTTC
CDR3: CASSEGGGLGEQYF
size: .
V: TRBV5-1
J: TRBJ2-7
D: .

DNA: TGTGCCAGCAGCAGAGACAGGCTGATTTCCTACGAGCAGTACTTC
CDR3: CASSRDRLISYEQYF
size: .
V: TRBV7-6
J: TRBJ2-7
D: .

DNA: TGCGCCAGCAGCTTGAATCAGGGCCAAGAGACCCAGTACTTC
CDR3: CASSLNQGQETQYF
size: .
V: TRBV5-1
J: TRBJ2-5
D: .

DNA: TGTGCCAGCAGTTCTTCCGGCGGGACCTACGAGCAGTACTTC
CDR3: CASSSSGGTYEQYF
size: .
V: TRBV28
J: TRBJ2-7
D: .

DNA: TGCGCCAGCAGCTTGGAGGCAGGGTCTAACTATGGCTACACCTTC
CDR3: CASSLEAGSNYGYTF
size: .
V: TRBV5-1
J: TRBJ1-2
D: .

DNA: TGTGCCAGCAGCTTAGGACAGGGTTTGACTAATGAAAAACTGTTTTTT
CDR3: CASSLGQGLTNEKLFF
size: .
V: TRBV11-2
J: TRBJ1-4
D: TRBD1

DNA: TGTGCCAGCACCTTGAACACCGGGGAGCTGTTTTTT
CDR3: CASTLNTGELFF
size: .
V: TRBV9
J: TRBJ2-2
D: .

DNA: TGTGCCAGCAGTGAAGCGATAGGGAACTACGAGCAGTACTTC
CDR3: CASSEAIGNYEQYF
size: .
V: TRBV6-1
J: TRBJ2-7
D: .

DNA: TGTGCCAGCAGCTTTTTACAGGTCACCGGGGAGCTGTTTTTT
CDR3: CASSFLQVTGELFF
size: .
V: TRBV7-9
J: TRBJ2-2
D: .

DNA: TGTGCCAGCAGCTCACGACAGGGGGCTTTTGACGAGCAGTACTTC
CDR3: CASSSRQGAFDEQYF
size: .
V: TRBV7-6
J: TRBJ2-7
D: TRBD1

DNA: TGTGCCAGTAGTATTAGGAGTTTGAACACTGAAGCTTTCTTT
CDR3: CASSIRSLNTEAFF
size: .
V: TRBV19
J: TRBJ1-1
D: .

DNA: TGTGCCAGCAGTCCGCGGGCCGCCGGAACCTACGAGCAGTACTTC
CDR3: CASSPRAAGTYEQYF
size: .
V: TRBV28
J: TRBJ2-7
D: .

DNA: TGTGCCAGCAGTTTCCTACGAGAAGGGCCGGGCGAGCAGTACTTC
CDR3: CASSFLREGPGEQYF
size: .
V: TRBV28
J: TRBJ2-7
D: .

DNA: TGTGCCAGCAGCGCCGGAGGTGGGACTGAAGCTTTCTTT
CDR3: CASSAGGGTEAFF
size: .
V: TRBV9
J: TRBJ1-1
D: .

DNA: TGCAGCGTTGTAGAACAGGGGTTATACGAGCAGTACTTC
CDR3: CSVVEQGLYEQYF
size: .
V: TRBV29-1
J: TRBJ2-7
D: TRBD1

DNA: TGTGCCAGCAGCCTAGGCGGGGACACTGAAGCTTTCTTT
CDR3: CASSLGGDTEAFF
size: .
V: TRBV9
J: TRBJ1-1
D: .

DNA: TGCGCCAGCAGCCAAGTAGCGGGAGTCGGCACAGATACGCAGTATTTT
CDR3: CASSQVAGVGTDTQYF
size: .
V: TRBV4-1
J: TRBJ2-3
D: TRBD2

DNA: TGTGCCAGCCAACTAGCTGCAACCTACGAGCAGTACTTC
CDR3: CASQLAATYEQYF
size: .
V: TRBV13
J: TRBJ2-7
D: .

DNA: TGTGCCAGTAGTAGCGACGGTGGCACTGAAGCTTTCTTT
CDR3: CASSSDGGTEAFF
size: .
V: TRBV19
J: TRBJ1-1
D: .

DNA: TGTGCCAGCAGTCCGACGACAGCTCTAGCCAAAAACATTCAGTACTTC
CDR3: CASSPTTALAKNIQYF
size: .
V: TRBV28
J: TRBJ2-4
D: .

DNA: TGTGCCAGCACCGGAGGGGGGGAGCTGTTTTTT
CDR3: CASTGGGELFF
size: .
V: TRBV5-6
J: TRBJ2-2
D: .

DNA: TGCGCCAGCAGCCAAGACGGGAGCACAGATACGCAGTATTTT
CDR3: CASSQDGSTDTQYF
size: .
V: TRBV4-1
J: TRBJ2-3
D: .

DNA: TGTGCCAGCAGCGAAACCGGGACGATCGGTATTTGGACCTTC
CDR3: CASSETGTIGIWTF
size: .
V: TRBV7-9
J: TRBJ1-2
D: .

DNA: TGTGCCAGCAGCCAAGGCCCCTACGAGCAGTACTTC
CDR3: CASSQGPYEQYF
size: .
V: TRBV4-2
J: TRBJ2-7
D: .

DNA: TGTGCCAGCAGCGTGCGAGAGGGGCTTGGAAACGAGCAGTACTTC
CDR3: CASSVREGLGNEQYF
size: .
V: TRBV9
J: TRBJ2-7
D: .

DNA: TGTGCCACCAGCAGAGACAGGGCTAACACTGAAGCTTTCTTT
CDR3: CATSRDRANTEAFF
size: once
V: TRBV15
J: TRBJ1-1
D: .

DNA: TGTGCCAGTAGTATAACCCCGTCCCCGTCCGATGAGCAGTTCTTC
CDR3: CASSITPSPSDEQFF
size: .
V: TRBV19
J: TRBJ2-1
D: .

DNA: TGTGCCATCGAGGGGAGACTCGGGACAGGGGGCGATAGCAATCAGCCCCAGCATTTT
CDR3: CAIEGRLGTGGDSNQPQHF
size: once
V: TRBV28
J: TRBJ1-5
D: TRBD1

DNA: TGTGCCGGCGGGGGGACACCAGGTCCTGAAGCTTTCTTT
CDR3: CAGGGTPGPEAFF
size: .
V: TRBV30
J: TRBJ1-1
D: .

DNA: TGTGCCAGCTTTGGACTAGCGGGAAATTCCCCATCGGGTGAGCAGTACTTC
CDR3: CASFGLAGNSPSGEQYF
size: .
V: TRBV28
J: TRBJ2-7
D: TRBD2

DNA: TGCAGCGTTGAAGCGGCATCGTCTAAGCGTTCCTTTAGCACAGATACGCAGTATTTT
CDR3: CSVEAASSKRSFSTDTQYF
size: .
V: TRBV29-1
J: TRBJ2-3
D: .

DNA: TGTGCCAGCAGCTTACGAGGATTAACCTACGAGCAGTACTTC
CDR3: CASSLRGLTYEQYF
size: once
V: TRBV7-8
J: TRBJ2-7
D: .

DNA: TGTGCCAGCAGCTTAGCCGGAGAGACCCAGTACTTC
CDR3: CASSLAGETQYF
size: .
V: TRBV7-2
J: TRBJ2-5
D: .

DNA: TGTGCCAGCAGTTTATCGGCGGACTCGACGCAGTATTTT
CDR3: CASSLSADSTQYF
size: .
V: TRBV27
J: TRBJ2-3
D: .

DNA: TGTGCCAGCAGGAGAACGGACAGGCCCGGGGAGCTGTTTTTT
CDR3: CASRRTDRPGELFF
size: .
V: TRBV2
J: TRBJ2-2
D: TRBD1

DNA: TGTGCCAGCAGCGCGGGACTAGCGGGAGGCAATGAGCAGTTCTTC
CDR3: CASSAGLAGGNEQFF
size: once
V: TRBV9
J: TRBJ2-1
D: TRBD2

DNA: TGTGCCAGCCGACTCGACAGCCTTTCCTACGAGCAGTACTTC
CDR3: CASRLDSLSYEQYF
size: .
V: TRBV2
J: TRBJ2-7
D: .

DNA: TGTGCCAGCAGCTTAGGCAAGACCTACGAGCAGTACTTC
CDR3: CASSLGKTYEQYF
size: .
V: TRBV13
J: TRBJ2-7
D: .

DNA: TGTGCCAGCAGCCCGCCTAGCGGGTACGAGCAGTACTTC
CDR3: CASSPPSGYEQYF
size: .
V: TRBV4-2
J: TRBJ2-7
D: TRBD2

DNA: TGTGCCAGCAGCAATCAAACGGGTACGGGACAGGGCTACGAGCAGTACTTC
CDR3: CASSNQTGTGQGYEQYF
size: .
V: TRBV9
J: TRBJ2-7
D: TRBD1

DNA: TGTGCCAGCAGTTTGGATACAGGGGGGAACACTGAAGCTTTCTTT
CDR3: CASSLDTGGNTEAFF
size: .
V: TRBV28
J: TRBJ1-1
D: TRBD1

DNA: TGTGCCTGGGCAGGGGCCAACACTGAAGCTTTCTTT
CDR3: CAWAGANTEAFF
size: few
V: TRBV30
J: TRBJ1-1
D: .

DNA: TGCGCCAGCAGCTTGCTGCTAGGGGGGAGGGCCGTAGGACATACGCAGTATTTT
CDR3: CASSLLLGGRAVGHTQYF
size: .
V: TRBV5-1
J: TRBJ2-3
D: .

DNA: TGTGCCAGCAGACCCGGACAGGGGGCCACTGAAGCTTTCTTT
CDR3: CASRPGQGATEAFF
size: once
V: TRBV27
J: TRBJ1-1
D: TRBD1

DNA: TGTGCCACCCTTGGGTCCGGACTAGCGGGAGAGGAGCAGTTCTTC
CDR3: CATLGSGLAGEEQFF
size: .
V: TRBV19
J: TRBJ2-1
D: TRBD2

DNA: TGCGCCAGCAAGAGCTCCTACGAGCAGTACTTC
CDR3: CASKSSYEQYF
size: .
V: TRBV5-1
J: TRBJ2-7
D: .